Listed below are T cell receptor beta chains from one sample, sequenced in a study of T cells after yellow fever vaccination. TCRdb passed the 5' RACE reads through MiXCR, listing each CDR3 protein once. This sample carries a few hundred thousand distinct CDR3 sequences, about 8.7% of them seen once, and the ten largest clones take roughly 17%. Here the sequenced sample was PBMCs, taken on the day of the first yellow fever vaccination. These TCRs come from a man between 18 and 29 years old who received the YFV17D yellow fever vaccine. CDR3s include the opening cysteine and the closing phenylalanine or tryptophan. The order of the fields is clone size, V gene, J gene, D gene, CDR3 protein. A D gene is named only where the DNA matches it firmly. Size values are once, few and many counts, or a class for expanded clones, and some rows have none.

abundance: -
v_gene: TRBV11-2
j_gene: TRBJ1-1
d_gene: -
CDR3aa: CASGQRVPEAFF

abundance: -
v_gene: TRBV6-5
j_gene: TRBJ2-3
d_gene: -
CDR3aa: CASSYFSSGVSTDTQYF

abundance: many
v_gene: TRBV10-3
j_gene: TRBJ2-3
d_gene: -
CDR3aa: CAIRALTGTRTDTQYF

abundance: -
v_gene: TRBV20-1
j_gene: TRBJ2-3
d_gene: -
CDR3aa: CSASGGTDTHYF

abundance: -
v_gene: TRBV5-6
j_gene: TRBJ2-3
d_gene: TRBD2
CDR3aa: CASSFAGGSTDTQYF

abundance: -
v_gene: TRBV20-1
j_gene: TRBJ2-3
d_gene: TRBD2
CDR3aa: CSARVPGGPSTQYF

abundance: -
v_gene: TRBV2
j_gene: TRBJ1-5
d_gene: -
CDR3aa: CASSPQGKQPQHF

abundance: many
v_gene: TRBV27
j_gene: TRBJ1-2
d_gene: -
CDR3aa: CASSRQGFYYGYTF

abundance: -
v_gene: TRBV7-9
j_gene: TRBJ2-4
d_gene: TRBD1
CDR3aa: CASSLAELQGAQNIQYF

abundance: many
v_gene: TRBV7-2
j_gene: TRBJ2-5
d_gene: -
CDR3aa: CASSVRSGETQYF

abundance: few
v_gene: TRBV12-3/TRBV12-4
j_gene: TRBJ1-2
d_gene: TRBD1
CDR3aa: CASSGQGGYTF

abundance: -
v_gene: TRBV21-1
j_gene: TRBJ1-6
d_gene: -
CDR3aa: CASSKGSQETNSPLHF

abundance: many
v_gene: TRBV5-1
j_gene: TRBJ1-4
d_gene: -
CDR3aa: CASSDGMDEKLFF

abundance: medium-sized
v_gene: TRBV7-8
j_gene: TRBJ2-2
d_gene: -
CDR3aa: CASSAVANTGELFF

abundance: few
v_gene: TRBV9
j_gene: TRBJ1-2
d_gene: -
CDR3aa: CASSGTETHLNYGYTF

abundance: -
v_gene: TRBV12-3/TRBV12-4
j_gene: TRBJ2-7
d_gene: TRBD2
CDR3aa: CASSWTSGYEQYF

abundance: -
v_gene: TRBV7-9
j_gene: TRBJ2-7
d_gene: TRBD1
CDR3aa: CASSKGQPSYEQYF

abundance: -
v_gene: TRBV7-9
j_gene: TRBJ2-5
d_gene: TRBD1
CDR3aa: CASSLGRDREEGETQYF